This TCR beta chain was captured in a study of blood T cell repertoires in COVID-19. Overall study: PBMCs, B-cell-depleted T cells, or T cells provided the cDNA or gDNA that made up the material.

From germline, CDR1 is KGHSY and CDR2 FQNENV. The CDR3 length is 12 residues. The ends were cut back, 5 bases at V and 4 bases at J, with 8 bases in the middle. Profiling relied on immunoSEQ multiplex PCR, and the TCRdb table lists in-frame clones only, not all of them. The repertoire holds roughly 8,600 clones, approximately 88% seen once, with around 20% in the top ten. The V and J genes are TRBV16 and TRBJ1-2; D perhaps matches TRBD1 (6 bases). This TCR came from a human donor with active COVID-19. The donor label of this sample is uncertain. The sequenced material came from peripheral blood. The CDR3 reads CASSTDSYGYTF. The CDR3 nucleotides read TGTGCCAGCAGCACGGACAGCTATGGCTACACCTTC.